A selection of T cell receptor beta chains follows, all from one sample in a study of cytomegalovirus exposure and HLA in healthy donors. This table comes from immunoSEQ multiplex PCR, and its TCRdb copy is limited to in-frame clones, with some not included. The sample carries some 85,000 clones, 78% recorded once. Sequencing was carried out using PBMCs. The receptor source for this set is a woman between 35 and 50 years old in good health and CMV-seropositive. Both conserved end residues are part of each CDR3. Fields, in order: clone size, V gene, J gene, D gene, CDR3 DNA, CDR3 protein. The D gene is left open where the match is weak. Only some rows state a clone size, as once, few, many or a class for expanded clones.

size: NA; V: TRBV10-2; J: TRBJ2-2; D: NA; DNA: TGCGCCAGCAGGAACAGGGCCGGGGAGCTGTTTTTT; CDR3: CASRNRAGELFF
size: NA; V: TRBV30; J: TRBJ2-6; D: NA; DNA: TGTGCCTGGAGTCTTGGACTGCCCTCTGGGGCCAACGTCCTGACTTTC; CDR3: CAWSLGLPSGANVLTF
size: NA; V: TRBV29-1; J: TRBJ2-4; D: TRBD1; DNA: TGCAGCGTTGAACGCGAAGGGACAGGGGGCAACATTCAGTACTTC; CDR3: CSVEREGTGGNIQYF
size: NA; V: TRBV21-1; J: TRBJ2-2; D: NA; DNA: TGTGCCAGCAGCAAGGACAGGGCGAACACCGGGGAGCTGTTTTTT; CDR3: CASSKDRANTGELFF
size: NA; V: TRBV5-8; J: TRBJ2-7; D: NA; DNA: TGTGCCAGCAGCTCTTCCGTGAACTGGGTAGAGGGGGTCTACGAGCAGTACTTC; CDR3: CASSSSVNWVEGVYEQYF
size: NA; V: TRBV30; J: TRBJ1-4; D: NA; DNA: TGTGCCTGGACCAGGGGTGAAAAACTGTTTTTT; CDR3: CAWTRGEKLFF
size: NA; V: TRBV5-6; J: TRBJ2-7; D: NA; DNA: TGTGCCAGCAGCTTAAGGAGCTCCTACGAGCAGTACTTC; CDR3: CASSLRSSYEQYF
size: NA; V: TRBV6-5; J: TRBJ2-1; D: TRBD2; DNA: TGTGCCAGCAGTTACGGTTACGGTCGGGAGGAGTTCTTC; CDR3: CASSYGYGREEFF
size: NA; V: TRBV7-2; J: TRBJ2-2; D: TRBD1; DNA: TGTGCCAGCAGCGACTCCGGGACAGGTGTCGGGGAGCTGTTTTTT; CDR3: CASSDSGTGVGELFF
size: NA; V: TRBV11-3; J: TRBJ2-3; D: NA; DNA: TGTGCCAGCAGCTTAGATCGTGGGGGGACGCAGTATTTT; CDR3: CASSLDRGGTQYF
size: NA; V: TRBV10-2; J: TRBJ2-1; D: TRBD2; DNA: TGCGCCATTCATCAGCGGGACTCGGGTGAGCAGTTCTTC; CDR3: CAIHQRDSGEQFF
size: few; V: TRBV5-5; J: TRBJ1-5; D: NA; DNA: TGTGCCAGCAGCTCGTCAGGGGATTATAGCAATCAGCCCCAGCATTTT; CDR3: CASSSSGDYSNQPQHF
size: NA; V: TRBV6-4; J: TRBJ2-1; D: NA; DNA: TGTGCCAGCAGTTCCACAGGGAACTCCTACAATGAGCAGTTCTTC; CDR3: CASSSTGNSYNEQFF
size: NA; V: TRBV30; J: TRBJ1-2; D: NA; DNA: TGTGCCTGGAGGACAGATAACTATGGCTACACCTTC; CDR3: CAWRTDNYGYTF
size: NA; V: TRBV7-2; J: TRBJ2-2; D: NA; DNA: TGTGCCAGCAGCTTAGCGGGGGGGCTTGGGACCGGGGAGCTGTTTTTT; CDR3: CASSLAGGLGTGELFF
size: NA; V: TRBV6-1; J: TRBJ2-3; D: TRBD2; DNA: TGTGCCAGCAGTGAGGGACTAGCGGGAGGAACAGATACGCAGTATTTT; CDR3: CASSEGLAGGTDTQYF
size: NA; V: TRBV25-1; J: TRBJ2-7; D: NA; DNA: TGTGCCAGCAGTGAATTGGGGGGGCTATACGAGCAGTACTTC; CDR3: CASSELGGLYEQYF
size: NA; V: TRBV27; J: TRBJ2-1; D: TRBD2; DNA: TGTGCCAGCAGGCTAGCGGGACCGAATGAGCAGTTCTTC; CDR3: CASRLAGPNEQFF